Listed below are T cell receptor beta chains from one sample, sequenced in a study of shared clonotypes between healthy human individuals. Clones were sequenced by immunoSEQ multiplex PCR, and TCRdb holds only the in-frame ones, with some missing. The sample lists approximately 400,000 clones, approximately 96% occurring once. Sequencing was done on a sample of memory CD8+ T cells sorted from blood. These TCRs come from a man aged 25 to 40 in good health. CDR3s leave out the opening cysteine and the closing phenylalanine or tryptophan. D genes are given only for firm matches.

>NA|TRBV10-1|TRBJ2-2
ASSRDSGTGELF
>NA|TRBV15|TRBJ2-3
ATSSPFIDREAQY
>TRBD1|TRBV9|TRBJ2-3
ASSDGTAFTDTQY
>NA|TRBV4-1|TRBJ1-4
ASSQDRRTTNEKLF
>NA|TRBV6-5|TRBJ1-2
ASSYSGAGYT
>NA|TRBV29-1|TRBJ1-4
SVERGPNEKLF
>TRBD2|TRBV6-1|TRBJ2-7
ASSYLGLAAYEQY
>NA|TRBV2|TRBJ2-5
ASSEQGRGWETQY
>TRBD2|TRBV6-1|TRBJ2-7
ASNLRESYEQY
>TRBD2|TRBV5-5|TRBJ2-1
ASSWRTSKDEQF
>NA|TRBV11-2|TRBJ1-1
ASRMFRSDAEAF
>TRBD2|TRBV5-5|TRBJ2-7
ASSLLRASGYEQY
>TRBD2|TRBV10-2|TRBJ2-2
ASRLAGGGGGELF
>NA|TRBV5-6|TRBJ2-1
ASRGFLGNEQF
>TRBD1|TRBV19|TRBJ2-3
ASSIQGADTQY
>NA|TRBV27|TRBJ2-3
ASSSDTDTQY
>NA|TRBV6-9|TRBJ1-2
ASSPTEANYGYT
>NA|TRBV28|TRBJ2-2
ASSLRAGELF